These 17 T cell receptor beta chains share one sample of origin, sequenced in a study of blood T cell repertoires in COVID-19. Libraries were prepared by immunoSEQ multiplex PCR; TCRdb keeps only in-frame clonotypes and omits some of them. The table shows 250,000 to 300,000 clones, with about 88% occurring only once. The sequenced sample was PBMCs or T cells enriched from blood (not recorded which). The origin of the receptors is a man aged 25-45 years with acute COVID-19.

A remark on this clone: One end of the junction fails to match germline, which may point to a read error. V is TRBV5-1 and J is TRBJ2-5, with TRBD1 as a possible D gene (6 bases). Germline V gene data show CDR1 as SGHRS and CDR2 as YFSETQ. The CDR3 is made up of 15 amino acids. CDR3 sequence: CASSLGSTGQETQYF. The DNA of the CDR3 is TGTGCCAGCAGCTTGGGATCGACAGGCCAAGAGACCCAGTACTTC.

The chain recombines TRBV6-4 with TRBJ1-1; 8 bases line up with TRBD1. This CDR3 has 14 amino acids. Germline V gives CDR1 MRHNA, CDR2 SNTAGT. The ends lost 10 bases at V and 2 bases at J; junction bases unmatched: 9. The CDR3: CATATGAGNTEAFF. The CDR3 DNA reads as TGTGCCACCGCGACAGGGGCGGGTAACACTGAAGCTTTCTTT.

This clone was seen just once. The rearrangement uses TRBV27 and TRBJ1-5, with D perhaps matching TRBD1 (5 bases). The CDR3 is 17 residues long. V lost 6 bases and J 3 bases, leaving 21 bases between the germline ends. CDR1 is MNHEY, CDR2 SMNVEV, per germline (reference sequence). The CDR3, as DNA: TGTGCCAGCAGCGCTAGCGGGGGAATACACAACAATCAGCCCCAGCATTTT. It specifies CASSASGGIHNNQPQHF.

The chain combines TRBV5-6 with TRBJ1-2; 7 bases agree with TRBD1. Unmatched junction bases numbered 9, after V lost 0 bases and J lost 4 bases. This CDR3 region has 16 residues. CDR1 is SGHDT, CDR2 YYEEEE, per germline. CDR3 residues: CASSLGRTGPAYGYTF. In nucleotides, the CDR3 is TGTGCCAGCAGCTTGGGTAGGACAGGCCCGGCCTATGGCTACACCTTC.

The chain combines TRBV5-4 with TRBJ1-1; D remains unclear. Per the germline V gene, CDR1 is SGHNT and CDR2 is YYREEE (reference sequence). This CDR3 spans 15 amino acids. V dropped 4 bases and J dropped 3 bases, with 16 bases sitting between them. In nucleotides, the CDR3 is TGTGCCAGCAGCCCCCGATGGGCGGGTGACACTGAAGCTTTCTTT. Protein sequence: CASSPRWAGDTEAFF.

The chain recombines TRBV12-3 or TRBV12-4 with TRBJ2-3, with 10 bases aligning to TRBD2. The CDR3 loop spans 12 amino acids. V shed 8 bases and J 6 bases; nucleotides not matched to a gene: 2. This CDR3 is CASERGGDTQYF. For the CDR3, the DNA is TGTGCCAGCGAGCGGGGGGGGGATACGCAGTATTTT.

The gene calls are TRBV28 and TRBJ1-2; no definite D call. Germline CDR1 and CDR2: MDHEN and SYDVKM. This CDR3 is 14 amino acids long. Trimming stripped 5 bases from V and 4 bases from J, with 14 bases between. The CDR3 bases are TGTGCCAGCAGTCTTGACGGTCCGGGCTATGGCTACACCTTC. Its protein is CASSLDGPGYGYTF.

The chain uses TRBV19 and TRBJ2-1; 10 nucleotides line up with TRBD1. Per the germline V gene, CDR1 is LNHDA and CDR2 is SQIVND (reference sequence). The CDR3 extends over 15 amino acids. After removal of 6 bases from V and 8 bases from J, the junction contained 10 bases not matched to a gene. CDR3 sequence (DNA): TGTGCCAGTAGGGCCGGACAGGGGGTCAGGGATGAGCAGTTCTTC. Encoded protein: CASRAGQGVRDEQFF.

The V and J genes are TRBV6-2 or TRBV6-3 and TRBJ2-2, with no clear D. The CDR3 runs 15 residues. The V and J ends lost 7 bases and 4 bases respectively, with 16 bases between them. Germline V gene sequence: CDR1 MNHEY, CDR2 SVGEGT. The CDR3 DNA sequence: TGTGCCAGCACCCCCGTAATAGTCGCCACCGGGGAGCTGTTTTTT. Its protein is CASTPVIVATGELFF.

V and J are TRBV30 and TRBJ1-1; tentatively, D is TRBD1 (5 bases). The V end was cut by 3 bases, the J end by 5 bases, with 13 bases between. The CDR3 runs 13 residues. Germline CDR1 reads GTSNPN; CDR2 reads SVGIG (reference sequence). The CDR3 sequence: CAWSGTRGTEAFF. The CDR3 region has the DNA TGTGCCTGGAGCGGCACCCGGGGGACTGAAGCTTTCTTT.

The CDR3 here is CASSLGVNIYNEQFF. CDR3 DNA sequence: TGTGCCAGCAGCTTAGGAGTTAACATCTACAATGAGCAGTTCTTC. The rearrangement links TRBV13 to TRBJ2-1; D unclear. Germline V gene lookup returns CDR1 PRHDT and CDR2 FYEKMQ (reference sequence). The ends were cut back, 0 bases at V and 3 bases at J, with 9 bases in the middle. The CDR3 consists of 15 residues. Full variable domain (rest looked up from reference TRBV13 and TRBJ2-1): AAGVIQSPRHLIKEKRETATLKCYPIPRHDTVYWYQQGPGQDPQFLISFYEKMQSDKGSIPDRFSAQQFSDYHSELNMSSLELGDSALYFCASSLGVNIYNEQFFGPGTRLTVL.

The CDR3: CASSQGQGTNYGYTF. CDR3 in DNA: TGTGCCAGCAGCCAGGGACAGGGGACTAACTATGGCTACACCTTC. This chain connects TRBV7-9 to TRBJ1-2; 10 nucleotides line up with TRBD1. Trimming cost V 5 bases and J 0 bases; bases outside gene matches: 3. This CDR3 has 15 residues. Looked up from germline, CDR1 is SEHNR and CDR2 is FQNEAQ (reference sequence).

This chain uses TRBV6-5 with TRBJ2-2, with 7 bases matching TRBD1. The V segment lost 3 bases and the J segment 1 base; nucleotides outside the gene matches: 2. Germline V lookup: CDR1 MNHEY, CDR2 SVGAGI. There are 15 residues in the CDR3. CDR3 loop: CASSYGDRNTGELFF. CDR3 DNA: TGTGCCAGCAGTTATGGGGACAGGAACACCGGGGAGCTGTTTTTT.

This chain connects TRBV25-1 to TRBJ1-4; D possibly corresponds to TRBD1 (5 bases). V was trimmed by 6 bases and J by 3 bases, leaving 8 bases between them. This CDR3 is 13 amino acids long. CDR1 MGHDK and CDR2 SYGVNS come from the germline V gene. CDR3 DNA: TGTGCCAGCAGCGCAGGGTCTAATGAAAAACTGTTTTTT. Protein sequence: CASSAGSNEKLFF. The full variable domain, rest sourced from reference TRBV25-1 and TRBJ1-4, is EADIYQTPRYLVIGTGKKITLECSQTMGHDKMYWYQQDPGMELHLIHYSYGVNSTEKGDLSSESTVSRIRTEHFPLTLESARPSHTSQYLCASSAGSNEKLFFGSGTQLSVL.

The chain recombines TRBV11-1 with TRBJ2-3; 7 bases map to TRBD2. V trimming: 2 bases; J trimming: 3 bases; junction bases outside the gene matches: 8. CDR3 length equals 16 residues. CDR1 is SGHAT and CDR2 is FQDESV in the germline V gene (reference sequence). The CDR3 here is CASSLQMAGATDTQYF. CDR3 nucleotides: TGTGCCAGCAGCTTACAGATGGCGGGAGCAACAGATACGCAGTATTTT.

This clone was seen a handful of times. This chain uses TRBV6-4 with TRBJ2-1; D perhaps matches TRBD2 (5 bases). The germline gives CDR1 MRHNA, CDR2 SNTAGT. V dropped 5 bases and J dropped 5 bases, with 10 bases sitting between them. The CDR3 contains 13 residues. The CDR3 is CASSLVTNNEQFF. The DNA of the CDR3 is TGTGCCAGCAGTCTCGTGACTAACAATGAGCAGTTCTTC.

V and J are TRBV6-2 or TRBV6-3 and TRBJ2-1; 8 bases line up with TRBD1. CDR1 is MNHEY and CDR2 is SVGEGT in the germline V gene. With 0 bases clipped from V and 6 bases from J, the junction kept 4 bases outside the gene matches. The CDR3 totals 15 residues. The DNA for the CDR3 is TGTGCCAGCAGTTACTCAGGGACAGGCTCCAATGAGCAGTTCTTC. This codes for CASSYSGTGSNEQFF.